This T cell receptor (beta chain) derives from a study of long-term antiretroviral therapy in people with HIV. Whole-study context: The immediate-ART recommendation dates to 2015, and the earliest samples predate it by about a decade. Study conclusions and caveats: Post-treatment diversity went higher with ART but stayed below transplant donor controls. Someone took the blood between the mid-2000s and the late 2010s, maybe while older ART regimens were in use.

Comments on this clone: Antigen specificity is unknown.

The cryopreserved samples used held 1-10 million PBMC prior to extraction of DNA. CDR1 and CDR2 (germline): SQVTM, ANQGSEA. The V segment lost 2 bases and the J segment 7 bases; nucleotides outside the gene matches: 8. The CDR3 is made up of 14 amino acids. An immunoSEQ assay, version v3.0, was performed at survey level. The table came from immunoSEQ multiplex PCR; TCRdb's copy has only in-frame clones and leaves some out. The top ten clones hold around 3.7% of a sample with 20,000 to 25,000 clones, about 85% of them seen once. The rearrangement links TRBV29-1 to TRBJ2-7, with 10 positions matching TRBD1. The receptor comes from a woman aged 50 to 60 with HIV. This specimen was unsorted PBMCs, taken 1.9 years after starting antiretroviral therapy. Here the CDR3 reads CSVELGQGFREQYF. The CDR3 DNA is TGCAGCGTTGAATTGGGACAGGGGTTTCGGGAGCAGTACTTC.